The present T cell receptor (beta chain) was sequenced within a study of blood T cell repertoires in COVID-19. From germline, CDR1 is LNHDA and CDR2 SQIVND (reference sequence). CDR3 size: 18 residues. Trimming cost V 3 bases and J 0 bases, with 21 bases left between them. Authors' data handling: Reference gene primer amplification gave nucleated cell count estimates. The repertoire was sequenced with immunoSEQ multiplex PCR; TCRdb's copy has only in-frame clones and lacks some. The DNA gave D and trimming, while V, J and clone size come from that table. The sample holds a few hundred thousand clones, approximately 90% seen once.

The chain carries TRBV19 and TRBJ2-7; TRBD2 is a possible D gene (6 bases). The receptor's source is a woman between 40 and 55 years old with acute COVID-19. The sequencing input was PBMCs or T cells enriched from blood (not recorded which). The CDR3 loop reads CASSIGGTVYQSSYEQYF. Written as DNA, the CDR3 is TGTGCCAGTAGTATCGGCGGGACCGTCTATCAGAGCTCCTACGAGCAGTACTTC.